One T cell receptor beta chain is described in this entry. Its cognate antigen is unknown. Assay used: immunoSEQ multiplex PCR; TCRdb lists only in-frame clones, some missing. Of tens of thousands of clones in the sample, over 80% were seen once. Germline CDR1 is SGHVS and CDR2 is FNYEAQ. The CDR3 loop spans 14 amino acids. With 5 bases clipped from V and 4 bases from J, the junction kept 4 bases outside the gene matches. The sample belongs to a study of OX40 agonist ivuxolimab in advanced cancers. Study background: Hepatocellular carcinoma, melanoma, renal cell or head and neck cancer occurred in dose-escalation patients. Of mixed ages from 23 to 79 and averaging around 60 years, the group was more than 65% male.

Study results and limitations: Clonal expansion was seen in CD4+ and CD8+ blood T cells by week 6 at 0.1 to 3.0 mg/kg. People who partly responded at 0.1-3.0 mg/kg had some of the least clonal expansion seen.

This TCR came from an adult with an advanced solid tumor such as melanoma, head and neck, liver or kidney cancer. The chain is built from TRBV7-6 and TRBJ2-2; 7 nucleotides align to TRBD1. The specimen was CD4+ or CD8+ T cells sorted from blood, collected in a trial of the OX40 agonist ivuxolimab. The CDR3 region has the DNA TGTGCCAGCAGCAAGACAGGGTTCACCGGGGAGCTGTTTTTT. Residues: CASSKTGFTGELFF.